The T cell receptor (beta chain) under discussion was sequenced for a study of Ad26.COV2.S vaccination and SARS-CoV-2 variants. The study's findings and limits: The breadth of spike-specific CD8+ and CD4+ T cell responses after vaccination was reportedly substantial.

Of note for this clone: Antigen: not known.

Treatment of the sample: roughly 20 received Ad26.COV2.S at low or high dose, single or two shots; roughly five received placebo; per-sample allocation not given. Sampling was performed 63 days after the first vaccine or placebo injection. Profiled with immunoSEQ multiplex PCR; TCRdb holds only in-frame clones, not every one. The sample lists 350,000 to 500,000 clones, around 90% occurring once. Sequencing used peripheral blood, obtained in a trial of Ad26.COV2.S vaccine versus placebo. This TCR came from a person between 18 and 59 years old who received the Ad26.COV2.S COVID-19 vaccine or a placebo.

CDR3 in DNA: TGTGCCAGCAGTCGCGGGGGGGGCACTAATGAAAAACTGTTTTTT. Its translation: CASSRGGGTNEKLFF. The chain uses TRBV6-5 and TRBJ1-4, with D perhaps TRBD1 (6 bases). The V gene lost 5 bases and the J gene lost 2 bases, with 12 bases spanning the gap. The CDR3 totals 15 residues. Germline V CDR1 and CDR2: MNHEY, SVGAGI.